This is a list of T cell receptor beta chains from one sample in a study of vaccination and CD4 T cells after COVID-19. For these receptors, no antigen is known. Via MiXCR, TCRdb re-called the PCR reads, giving one row per CDR3 protein. This table holds approximately 17,000 distinct CDR3 sequences, approximately 50% found once. The source was CD4+ T cells from blood, cultured in vitro, collected before SARS-CoV-2 vaccination. The receptors originated from a human donor who had recovered from COVID-19. Both conserved end residues are part of each CDR3. D genes are given only for firm matches. A clone size is listed for some rows: how often the clone was seen (once, few, many), or a class if it is expanded.

CDR3: CASSLRGQSTDTQYF
DNA: TGTGCCAGCAGCCTCCGGGGCCAGAGCACAGATACGCAGTATTTT
J: TRBJ2-3
D: NA
V: TRBV7-2
size: NA

CDR3: CASSLGPQGSGNTIYF
DNA: TGTGCCAGCAGCTTAGGTCCGCAGGGCTCTGGAAACACCATATATTTT
J: TRBJ1-3
D: NA
V: TRBV7-2
size: NA

CDR3: CSASGGARETQYF
DNA: TGCAGTGCTAGCGGGGGGGCCCGAGAGACCCAGTACTTC
J: TRBJ2-5
D: TRBD2
V: TRBV20-1
size: NA

CDR3: CATSRDLEARGGYTF
DNA: TGTGCCACCAGCAGAGATTTGGAAGCCCGTGGCGGCTACACCTTC
J: TRBJ1-2
D: NA
V: TRBV15
size: large

CDR3: CASSGQGLWGYTF
DNA: TGTGCCAGTAGTGGACAGGGGCTTTGGGGCTACACCTTC
J: TRBJ1-2
D: TRBD1
V: TRBV19
size: few

CDR3: CASSPARGQGPTEAFF
DNA: TGTGCCAGCAGTCCAGCCAGGGGACAGGGGCCAACTGAAGCTTTCTTT
J: TRBJ1-1
D: TRBD1
V: TRBV27
size: once

CDR3: CAWSRTKADTQYF
DNA: TGTGCCTGGAGTAGGACTAAGGCAGATACGCAGTATTTT
J: TRBJ2-3
D: NA
V: TRBV30
size: once

CDR3: CASSFFGTGGRETQYF
DNA: TGTGCCAGCAGTTTCTTCGGGACAGGGGGAAGAGAGACCCAGTACTTC
J: TRBJ2-5
D: TRBD1
V: TRBV28
size: NA

CDR3: CASSEYGQLEAFF
DNA: TGTGCCAGCAGTGAATATGGACAGCTTGAAGCTTTCTTT
J: TRBJ1-1
D: NA
V: TRBV28
size: NA

CDR3: CASSPDRGVRSYGYTF
DNA: TGTGCCAGCAGCCCGGACAGGGGAGTTAGATCCTATGGCTACACCTTC
J: TRBJ1-2
D: TRBD1
V: TRBV7-2
size: few

CDR3: CSAARWDRGAHEQYF
DNA: TGCAGTGCCGCGCGCTGGGACAGGGGGGCCCACGAGCAGTACTTC
J: TRBJ2-7
D: TRBD1
V: TRBV20-1
size: NA